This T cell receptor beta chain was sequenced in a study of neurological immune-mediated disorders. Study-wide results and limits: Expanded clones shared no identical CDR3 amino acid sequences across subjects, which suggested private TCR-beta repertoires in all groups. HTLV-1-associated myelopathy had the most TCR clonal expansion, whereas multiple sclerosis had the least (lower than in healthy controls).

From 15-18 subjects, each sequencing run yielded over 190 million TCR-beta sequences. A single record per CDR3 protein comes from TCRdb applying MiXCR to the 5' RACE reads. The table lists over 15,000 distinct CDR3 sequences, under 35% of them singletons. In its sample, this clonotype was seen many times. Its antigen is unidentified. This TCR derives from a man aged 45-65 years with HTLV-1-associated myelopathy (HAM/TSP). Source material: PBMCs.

CDR3 sequence: CASSQGEGQGARNEQFF. The CDR3 DNA reads TGCGCCAGCAGCCAAGGAGAAGGACAGGGGGCGCGCAATGAGCAGTTCTTC. This rearrangement joins TRBV4-3 to TRBJ2-1, with 11 bases aligning to TRBD1. Looked up from germline, CDR1 is LGHNA and CDR2 is YSLEER. This CDR3 contains 17 residues. V shed 1 base and J 6 bases; nucleotides not matched to a gene: 8.